The 32 T cell receptor beta chains presented below share a single source sample, sequenced in a study of blood T cells in healthy people across ages. Together with a sample-barcoded 5' primer, a J-beta primer mix was included in a second PCR lasting about 7 to 12 cycles. TCRdb itself ran the 5' RACE reads through MiXCR, one entry per CDR3 protein. The sample has around 800,000 distinct CDR3 sequences, 20% to 30% seen once; the top ten hold around 2.9%. This sample also belongs to another study, concerning T cells of mothers and their children.

The material sequenced was blood. Source of these receptors: a boy between 10 and 17 years old in good health.

This clonotype was counted between two and nine times. V is TRBV10-3 and J is TRBJ2-3; 7 nucleotides align to TRBD1. The CDR3 has 16 amino acids. V lost 2 bases, J lost 3 bases, and 8 bases stayed unmatched. Germline lookup yields CDR1 ENHRY and CDR2 SYGVKD. CDR3 nucleotide sequence: TGTGCCATCAGTGAGGGCCCGACAGGGCGAACAGATACGCAGTATTTT. Translating gives CAISEGPTGRTDTQYF.

The CDR3 reads CASRVAGSYEQYF. CDR3 sequence (DNA): TGTGCCAGCAGAGTGGCGGGGTCCTACGAGCAGTACTTC. V is TRBV11-2 and J is TRBJ2-7; D may be TRBD2 (6 bases). There are 13 residues in the CDR3. Trimming took 6 bases from V and 1 from J, leaving 10 bases between them. In germline, CDR1 is SGHAT, CDR2 FQNNGV. The variable domain in full, with the rest retrieved from reference TRBV11-2 and TRBJ2-7, is EAGVAQSPRYKIIEKRQSVAFWCNPISGHATLYWYQQILGQGPKLLIQFQNNGVVDDSQLPKDRFSAERLKGVDSTLKIQPAKLEDSAVYLCASRVAGSYEQYFGPGTRLTVT.

The rearrangement links TRBV30 to TRBJ2-5; 10 bases fit TRBD1. Germline trimming cut 5 bases from V and 4 bases from J; bases unmatched to any gene: 13. Per germline, CDR1 GTSNPN and CDR2 SVGIG (reference sequence). The CDR3 spans 16 residues. The CDR3 nucleotides read TGTGCCTGGTCTAGGAGTCCGGGACAGGGGATAGAGACCCAGTACTTC. Protein: CAWSRSPGQGIETQYF.

This clonotype came up a few times. The rearrangement uses TRBV6-5 and TRBJ1-5, with 8 bases aligning to TRBD1. The CDR3 has 15 residues. The germline V gene has CDR1 MNHEY and CDR2 SVGAGI. The trim removed 4 bases at V and 7 bases at J, leaving 9 bases unmatched. CDR3 nucleotide sequence: TGTGCCAGCAGTTCAGACAGGGGCAGGAGGCAGCCCCAGCATTTT. Translation: CASSSDRGRRQPQHF.

Remarks on this clonotype: A read error may account for a junction end that differs from germline. V is TRBV5-1 and J is TRBJ2-1; D is perhaps TRBD1 or TRBD2 (6 bases each). Looked up from germline, CDR1 is SGHRS and CDR2 is YFSETQ. This CDR3 is 14 amino acids long. The CDR3 here is CASSGGPSYNEQSF. CDR3 sequence (DNA): TGCGCCAGCAGTGGGGGGCCGTCCTACAATGAGCAGTCCTTC.

This clonotype was counted between two and nine times. The chain uses TRBV12-3 or TRBV12-4 and TRBJ2-5; no reliable D call. This CDR3 has 14 amino acids. V lost 4 bases to trimming and J lost 9 bases, with 18 bases between them. The chain's CDR3 is CASSSRTGGKPQYF. The DNA for the CDR3 is TGTGCCAGCAGTTCCCGGACGGGCGGCAAGCCCCAGTACTTC.

This clonotype was counted between two and nine times. This chain uses TRBV11-2 with TRBJ2-3, with D possibly matching TRBD2 (6 bases). CDR1 SGHAT and CDR2 FQNNGV come from the germline V gene. There are 14 residues in the CDR3. The ends were cut back, 4 bases at V and 5 bases at J, with 13 bases in the middle. The CDR3 is CASSSLWRVDTQYF. In nucleotides, the CDR3 is TGTGCCAGCAGCTCCCTGTGGAGGGTAGATACGCAGTATTTT.

V is TRBV11-2 and J is TRBJ2-1; 10 bases agree with TRBD2. Germline values: CDR1 SGHAT, CDR2 FQNNGV. CDR3 size: 16 residues. V lost 5 bases and J lost 9; bases outside the gene matches: 13. Here the CDR3 reads CASSAGSGGAAVEQFF. In nucleotides, the CDR3 is TGTGCCAGCAGCGCAGGGAGCGGGGGGGCCGCCGTTGAGCAGTTCTTC.

This chain links TRBV6-5 with TRBJ1-4; 7 bases align to TRBD1. Germline V gives CDR1 MNHEY, CDR2 SVGAGI. The CDR3 consists of 17 residues. The ends lost 2 bases at V and 3 bases at J; junction bases unmatched: 9. The CDR3 nucleotides are TGTGCCAGCAGTTACGGGGCAGGGGGGGAAGCTAATGAAAAACTGTTTTTT. It yields the protein CASSYGAGGEANEKLFF.

This clonotype was seen more than once but under ten times. The chain employs TRBV12-3 or TRBV12-4 and TRBJ1-6; D gene ambiguous. Trimming shortened V by 9 bases and J by 0 bases, and 9 bases separated the two germline ends. The length of the CDR3 is 14 residues. The CDR3 bases are TGTGCCAGTACAGAGAGCTCCTATAATTCACCCCTCCACTTT. Its translation: CASTESSYNSPLHF.

This clonotype was counted between two and nine times. The V and J genes are TRBV11-3 and TRBJ2-5, with D tentatively TRBD2 (5 bases). The DNA end favors TRBJ2-1, so the J call may be wrong. CDR1 and CDR2 from the germline V gene are SGHNT and YENEEA. This CDR3 spans 14 amino acids. DNA for the CDR3: TGTGCCAGCAGCTTAGCTGGGAGTGTCAATGAGCAGTTCTTC. Translating it yields CASSLAGSVNEQFF.

The chain is built from TRBV3-1 and TRBJ2-5; 8 nucleotides align to TRBD2. V lost 5 bases and J lost 5; bases outside the gene matches: 10. The CDR3 consists of 15 residues. Germline V gene lookup returns CDR1 LGHDT and CDR2 YNNKEL (reference sequence). CDR3 nucleotide sequence: TGTGCCAGCAGCTCCGGCATCGGGGGGGCGGAGACCCAGTACTTC. Residues: CASSSGIGGAETQYF.

The J gene is TRBJ2-7, the V gene TRBV7-2; the D is unclear. CDR1 is SGHTA, CDR2 FQGNSA, per germline. V was clipped by 5 bases and J by 3 bases, with 14 bases between them. The CDR3 loop spans 14 amino acids. DNA of the CDR3: TGTGCCAGCAGCCCCTTGGCGGCTTACTACGAGCAGTACTTC. This encodes CASSPLAAYYEQYF. Full variable domain (outside the CDR3, taken from reference TRBV7-2 and TRBJ2-7): GAGVSQSPSNKVTEKGKDVELRCDPISGHTALYWYRQSLGQGLEFLIYFQGNSAPDKSGLPSDRFSAERTGGSVSTLTIQRTQQEDSAVYLCASSPLAAYYEQYFGPGTRLTVT.

This clonotype was observed a few times. The chain uses TRBV29-1 and TRBJ2-5; D remains ambiguous. The end of the DNA aligns better with TRBJ2-7, so the J call may be wrong. The CDR3 loop spans 16 amino acids. Germline V gives CDR1 SQVTM, CDR2 ANQGSEA. Written as DNA, the CDR3 is TGCAGCGTTGAAGATCCGGACGGCCTCTCCTCCTACGAGCAGTACTTC. The encoded protein is CSVEDPDGLSSYEQYF.

V usage is TRBV9 and J usage is TRBJ2-5; no clear D. V was clipped by 1 base and J by 5 bases, with 18 bases between them. The CDR3 consists of 16 residues. The germline CDR1 and CDR2 sequences are SGDLS and YYNGEE. The CDR3 spells CASSVFGSGPQETQYF. The CDR3 bases are TGTGCCAGCAGCGTATTCGGCTCCGGGCCTCAGGAGACCCAGTACTTC.

CDR3 in amino acids: CASSFVAGIGYTF. The CDR3 bases are TGTGCCAGCAGTTTTGTCGCTGGGATCGGCTACACCTTC. The genes are TRBV27 and TRBJ1-2; D remains ambiguous. The CDR3 length is 13 residues. Per germline, CDR1 MNHEY and CDR2 SMNVEV (reference sequence). V gave up 3 bases and J gave up 8 bases, with 13 bases separating them.

The gene calls are TRBV5-5 and TRBJ2-7; TRBD1 might be the D (6 bases). The V gene's germline CDR1 is SGHKS and CDR2 YYEKEE (reference sequence). This CDR3 has 14 residues. The germline V and J ends were trimmed by 2 bases and 7 bases, with 16 bases remaining between them. The CDR3 DNA is TGTGCCAGCAGCTTCCGGACAGCACTGGGGGAGCAGTACTTC. Translation: CASSFRTALGEQYF.

V gene TRBV7-8 combines with J gene TRBJ1-2; no clear D gene. Germline loops: CDR1 SGHVS, CDR2 FQNEAQ. The CDR3 spans 13 residues. V lost 2 bases, J lost 8 bases, and 12 bases lay in between. The CDR3: CASSLPSFLGYTF. Written as DNA, the CDR3 is TGTGCCAGCAGCTTACCCTCTTTCCTGGGCTACACCTTC.

This sequence joins TRBV21-1 and TRBJ1-1; the table's TRBD1 call for D was not verified on the DNA. TRBV21-1 represents a pseudogene. This CDR3 is built from 16 residues. The CDR3 DNA sequence: TGTGCCAGCAGCTCTAAAACGGTGGGGGTGAACACTGAAGCTTTCTTT. It translates to CASSSKTVGVNTEAFF.

This clonotype was counted only a few times. The chain couples TRBV30 to TRBJ2-5; 7 bases agree with TRBD1. The assigned J gene may be wrong: the sequence end matches TRBJ2-7 better. This CDR3 region has 15 residues. Germline CDR1 reads GTSNPN; CDR2 reads SVGIG (reference sequence). CDR3 amino acids: CAWSGQGKAGYEQYF. CDR3 DNA sequence: TGTGCCTGGAGTGGACAGGGAAAAGCAGGCTACGAGCAGTACTTC.

The V call is TRBV5-5, the J call TRBJ2-7, with TRBD1 matching 7 bases. This CDR3 has 12 residues. The junction had 9 bases not matched to a gene; V was cut back by 5 bases and J by 10 bases. Per the germline V gene, CDR1 is SGHKS and CDR2 is YYEKEE (reference sequence). CDR3 sequence reads: CASSSDRVTQYF. CDR3 in DNA: TGTGCCAGCAGTTCCGACAGGGTCACCCAGTACTTC.

Remarks on this clonotype: One end of the junction is discordant with germline, which a read error may explain. The chain joins TRBV5-1 to TRBJ2-5; 7 nucleotides match TRBD1. Near its end, the DNA agrees better with TRBJ2-7, so the J call may be wrong. Per the germline V gene, CDR1 is SGHRS and CDR2 is YFSETQ. CDR3 length equals 16 residues. The CDR3 sequence: CASTLDDNRGVNEQYF. The CDR3 DNA follows: TGCGCCAGCACCTTGGATGATAACAGGGGAGTCAACGAGCAGTACTTC.

This clonotype was seen a handful of times. Here the CDR3 DNA reads TGTGCCTGGAGTGGCACTAGCAGAATCTACGAGCAGTACTTC. Translating gives CAWSGTSRIYEQYF. J is TRBJ2-5 and V is TRBV30, with TRBD2 as a possible D gene (6 bases). The J call may be mistaken, given a closer DNA end match to TRBJ2-7. Germline values: CDR1 GTSNPN, CDR2 SVGIG (reference sequence). The CDR3 is 14 residues long.

The count of this clonotype is one. Because the CDR3 is missing its conserved closing phenylalanine or tryptophan, this is likely a read error. The V and J genes are TRBV7-9 and TRBJ2-5; 9 bases map to TRBD1. Germline CDR1 and CDR2: SEHNR and FQNEAQ (reference sequence). V was clipped by 5 bases and J by 7 bases; unmatched bases: 11. The CDR3 length is 15 residues. CDR3 bases: TGTGCCAGCAGCCCGGACAGGGGTGTTGAGGGGACCCAGTACCTC. Its protein is CASSPDRGVEGTQYL.

This clonotype was seen a handful of times. The chain uses TRBV5-1 and TRBJ2-1, with 7 bases identical to TRBD2. The CDR3 spans 15 residues. After removal of 1 base from V and 4 bases from J, the junction contained 5 bases not matched to a gene. Germline V gene lookup returns CDR1 SGHRS and CDR2 YFSETQ. This CDR3 is CASSLTPAGYNEQFF. The DNA of the CDR3 is TGCGCCAGCAGCTTGACTCCAGCGGGGTACAATGAGCAGTTCTTC. The whole variable domain, remainder taken from reference TRBV5-1 and TRBJ2-1, is KAGVTQTPRYLIKTRGQQVTLSCSPISGHRSVSWYQQTPGQGLQFLFEYFSETQRNKGNFPGRFSGRQFSNSRSEMNVSTLELGDSALYLCASSLTPAGYNEQFFGPGTRLTVL.

In its sample, this clonotype was seen a few times. The chain uses TRBV5-1 and TRBJ2-2, with no clear D. The CDR3 has 15 residues. Germline CDR1 and CDR2: SGHRS and YFSETQ. With 1 base removed from V and 1 base from J, the gap between germline ends came to 8 bases. The CDR3 is CASSLPHENTGELFF. CDR3 nucleotides: TGCGCCAGCAGCTTGCCTCACGAGAACACCGGGGAGCTGTTTTTT.

The chain combines TRBV18 with TRBJ2-4; TRBD2 is a possible D gene (7 bases). The CDR3 totals 14 residues. Trimming cost V 5 bases and J 6 bases, with 14 bases left between them. CDR1 KGHSH and CDR2 LQKENI come from the germline V gene. The chain's CDR3 is CASSINREGNIQYF. For the CDR3, the DNA is TGTGCCAGCTCAATCAACAGGGAGGGAAACATTCAGTACTTC.

The chain combines TRBV5-5 with TRBJ2-3; D is unresolved. In germline, CDR1 is SGHKS, CDR2 YYEKEE (reference sequence). The CDR3 runs to 13 residues. Deletions cut 2 bases from V and 6 bases from J, with 10 bases between. The DNA for the CDR3 is TGTGCCAGCAGCTTTACGCCCCCGGATACGCAGTATTTT. It specifies CASSFTPPDTQYF.

The chain is built from TRBV5-1 and TRBJ2-5, with D tentatively TRBD1 (5 bases). This CDR3 spans 15 amino acids. Trimming cost V 1 base and J 1 base, with 11 bases left between them. In germline, CDR1 is SGHRS, CDR2 YFSETQ. CDR3 DNA: TGCGCCAGCAGCTTGAACAGGCGAATCCAAGAGACCCAGTACTTC. Amino acids: CASSLNRRIQETQYF. The variable domain in full, with the rest retrieved from reference TRBV5-1 and TRBJ2-5, is KAGVTQTPRYLIKTRGQQVTLSCSPISGHRSVSWYQQTPGQGLQFLFEYFSETQRNKGNFPGRFSGRQFSNSRSEMNVSTLELGDSALYLCASSLNRRIQETQYFGPGTRLLVL.

This clonotype has more than one count but fewer than ten. V gene TRBV28 combines with J gene TRBJ2-7; TRBD2 might be the D (5 bases). Germline CDR1 is MDHEN and CDR2 is SYDVKM. The CDR3 is made up of 13 amino acids. Between the trimmed V and J ends, which lost 11 bases and 5 bases, there was a span of 19 bases. DNA of the CDR3: TGTGCCTCTCGGAAGGTTGTGGAGGACGAGCAGTACTTC. Its protein is CASRKVVEDEQYF.

This clonotype was recorded many times. The rearrangement joins TRBV7-2 to TRBJ2-5, with 7 bases identical to TRBD1. The CDR3 is made up of 14 amino acids. In germline, CDR1 is SGHTA, CDR2 FQGNSA. The junction had 2 bases not matched to a gene; V was cut back by 3 bases and J by 1 base. The CDR3 nucleotides are TGTGCCAGCAGCTTCCGACAGGGCCAAGAGACCCAGTACTTC. Residues: CASSFRQGQETQYF.

This clonotype was recorded many times. J is TRBJ1-2 and V is TRBV29-1; 7 bases are a match to TRBD1. Germline loops: CDR1 SQVTM, CDR2 ANQGSEA. This CDR3 is 14 amino acids long. With 5 bases clipped from V and 0 bases from J, the junction kept 6 bases outside the gene matches. The CDR3: CSVSAGTANYGYTF. CDR3 DNA: TGCAGCGTTTCTGCCGGGACAGCTAACTATGGCTACACCTTC.